These 25 T cell receptor beta chains came from one sample sequenced in a study of CD8 T cells in ankylosing spondylitis. One entry per CDR3 protein, called by TCRdb with MiXCR from the 5' RACE reads. The sample yields under 450,000 distinct CDR3 sequences, around 20% seen once. Sequenced: blood, either unsorted or a sorted T cell fraction (not recorded which). These receptors came from a male donor with ankylosing spondylitis or in good health (not recorded which).

This clonotype has more than one count but fewer than ten. The chain has TRBV9 and TRBJ2-2; the match to TRBD2 covers 12 bases. The length of the CDR3 is 16 residues. The germline gives CDR1 SGDLS, CDR2 YYNGEE. The ends lost 2 bases at V and 7 bases at J; junction bases unmatched: 6. This CDR3 is CASSVPSGGAFGELFF. CDR3 DNA: TGTGCCAGCAGCGTTCCTAGCGGGGGGGCCTTCGGGGAGCTGTTTTTT.

Concerning this clonotype itself: One junction end does not reproduce the germline sequence, and a read error may be involved. The chain combines TRBV20-1 with TRBJ2-5, with 11 bases that match TRBD2. Germline V lookup: CDR1 DFQATT, CDR2 SNEGSKA (reference sequence). This CDR3 has 13 residues. The CDR3 region is CGAPGLAVETQYF. DNA for the CDR3: TGCGGTGCCCCGGGACTAGCGGTTGAGACCCAGTACTTC.

This clonotype was seen a few times. This chain joins TRBV10-3 and TRBJ2-7, with D tentatively TRBD1 (5 bases). Germline V lookup: CDR1 ENHRY, CDR2 SYGVKD. The V gene lost 2 bases and the J gene lost 2 bases, with 10 bases spanning the gap. The CDR3 length is 14 residues. The CDR3 loop is CAISELQGPYEQYF. In DNA, the CDR3 is TGTGCCATCAGTGAGCTCCAGGGCCCCTACGAGCAGTACTTC.

The chain links TRBV15 to TRBJ2-1; D possibly corresponds to TRBD1 (8 bases). Looked up from germline, CDR1 is LNHNV and CDR2 is YYDKDF (reference sequence). Trimming stripped 4 bases from V and 1 base from J, with 23 bases between. The CDR3 is 19 amino acids. The CDR3 DNA reads TGTGCCACCAGCACGGGGGGCTGGACAGGGACCAAATCCTACAATGAGCAGTTCTTC. This encodes CATSTGGWTGTKSYNEQFF.

This sequence joins TRBV27 and TRBJ2-7; TRBD1 aligns across 10 bases. J was trimmed by 2 bases and V by 7 bases; bases with no gene match: 8. The germline CDR1 and CDR2 sequences are MNHEY and SMNVEV (reference sequence). The CDR3 spans 15 residues. Here the CDR3 reads CASNPGQGNPYEQYF. The CDR3 DNA is TGTGCCAGCAACCCGGGACAGGGGAACCCCTACGAGCAGTACTTC.

CDR3 nucleotides: TGTGCCACCACCCCAGCGGGGGCCAACACCGGGGAGCTGTTTTTT. Translated, it gives CATTPAGANTGELFF. This chain connects TRBV10-3 to TRBJ2-2; 8 nucleotides match TRBD2. In germline, CDR1 is ENHRY, CDR2 SYGVKD. There are 15 residues in the CDR3. The J segment lost 2 bases and the V segment lost 10 bases, leaving 9 bases of the junction unmatched.

CDR3 loop: CASSYHSYNEQFF. The CDR3 coding sequence is TGTGCCAGCAGTTATCACAGCTACAATGAGCAGTTCTTC. This chain connects TRBV6-2 or TRBV6-3 to TRBJ2-1; D ambiguous. The CDR3 runs 13 residues. Germline CDR1 is MNHEY and CDR2 is SVGEGT. V shed 3 bases and J shed 3 bases, with 6 bases lying between them.

This clonotype counts as medium-sized. This rearrangement joins TRBV4-1 to TRBJ2-1; TRBD1 matches at 10 bases. The CDR3 length is 14 residues. The germline CDR1 and CDR2 sequences are MGHRA and YSYEKL. Trimming took 7 bases from V and 5 from J; bases not matched to a gene: 5. CDR3: CASTRDRGDNEQFF. The CDR3 bases are TGCGCCAGCACCCGGGACAGGGGCGACAATGAGCAGTTCTTC.

This clonotype has just a few counts. As DNA, the CDR3 is TGTGCCAGCAGCTATGCTATACCCTCGGTCGCAGAGACCCAGTACTTC. Translated, it gives CASSYAIPSVAETQYF. V is TRBV12-3 or TRBV12-4 and J is TRBJ2-5; D not certain. V was shortened by 6 bases and J by 4 bases, with 21 bases between the two germline ends. The CDR3 is made up of 16 amino acids.

This clonotype was detected only a few times. The gene calls are TRBV10-3 and TRBJ2-7, with D perhaps being TRBD1 or TRBD2 (5 bases each). Germline assignment: CDR1 ENHRY and CDR2 SYGVKD. Trimming took off 2 bases at V and 6 bases at J, with 14 bases between the two ends. The CDR3 sequence is 14 residues long. The CDR3 DNA sequence: TGTGCCATCAGTGAGGGGACCGACTACGTCGAGCAGTACTTC. Protein sequence: CAISEGTDYVEQYF.

The chain combines TRBV11-2 with TRBJ2-3, with no clear D. Trimming removed 1 base from V and 4 bases from J, with 6 bases in between. Germline lookup yields CDR1 SGHAT and CDR2 FQNNGV. The CDR3 runs to 13 residues. CDR3 amino acids: CASSLGWSDTQYF. CDR3 nucleotide sequence: TGTGCCAGCAGCTTAGGGTGGTCAGATACGCAGTATTTT.

This clonotype was counted ten times or more. This CDR3 is CASSQEDRVTDTQYF. As DNA, the CDR3 is TGCGCCAGCAGCCAAGAGGACCGGGTTACAGATACGCAGTATTTT. The chain employs TRBV4-1 and TRBJ2-3, with unresolved D. Trimming cost V 0 bases and J 3 bases, with 10 bases left between them. Germline assignment: CDR1 MGHRA and CDR2 YSYEKL. CDR3 size: 15 residues.

This clonotype has a handful of counts. The chain carries TRBV20-1 and TRBJ1-5; D remains ambiguous. Germline assignment: CDR1 DFQATT and CDR2 SNEGSKA (reference sequence). The V end was cut by 0 bases, the J end by 5 bases, with 20 bases between. CDR3 length: 17 residues. The CDR3 DNA follows: TGCAGTGCTAGAGATCTAGGAGATATGGCTTTCGATCAGCCCCAGCATTTT. Its translation: CSARDLGDMAFDQPQHF.

This clonotype was seen a handful of times. The chain employs TRBV7-9 and TRBJ2-5; either TRBD1 or TRBD2 may supply D (5 bases each). V lost 6 bases, J lost 2 bases, and 19 bases lay in between. The CDR3 contains 16 residues. In germline, CDR1 is SEHNR, CDR2 FQNEAQ (reference sequence). CDR3 in DNA: TGTGCCAGCAGTGAGGGACCTCTAATCTCACAAGAGACCCAGTACTTC. Encoded protein: CASSEGPLISQETQYF.

This rearrangement joins TRBV11-1 to TRBJ2-7; D is possibly TRBD1 (6 bases). CDR3 length: 17 residues. Germline loops: CDR1 SGHAT, CDR2 FQDESV (reference sequence). Trimming left V 5 bases short and J 7 bases short, with 27 bases between. CDR3 loop: CASSPLVGASPFLEQYF. CDR3 DNA: TGTGCCAGCAGCCCCTTAGTGGGGGCTTCCCCCTTTTTGGAGCAGTACTTC.

The chain employs TRBV9 and TRBJ2-1, with 10 bases that match TRBD1. The CDR3 runs to 16 residues. Germline V gene data show CDR1 as SGDLS and CDR2 as YYNGEE. V was clipped by 0 bases and J by 6 bases; unmatched bases: 6. CDR3 in DNA: TGTGCCAGCAGCGTAGGAGGGACAGGGGTCAGCAATGAGCAGTTCTTC. It specifies CASSVGGTGVSNEQFF.

This clonotype was detected only a few times. The genes are TRBV29-1 and TRBJ2-2; D perhaps matches TRBD1 (6 bases). Germline CDR1 is SQVTM and CDR2 is ANQGSEA. With 4 bases removed from V and 0 bases from J, the gap between germline ends came to 12 bases. The CDR3 contains 15 residues. The CDR3 coding sequence is TGCAGCGTTGTCCCGGGACATTCGAACACCGGGGAGCTGTTTTTT. Its translation: CSVVPGHSNTGELFF.

This clonotype showed up many times. J is TRBJ2-1 and V is TRBV5-5; D possibly corresponds to TRBD2 (6 bases). The CDR3 is 14 amino acids. V was shortened by 3 bases and J by 7 bases, with 14 bases between the two germline ends. Germline CDR1 reads SGHKS; CDR2 reads YYEKEE (reference sequence). The CDR3 DNA reads as TGTGCCAGCAGCTCGGGACTCCTTGGGAATGAGCAGTTCTTC. Protein sequence: CASSSGLLGNEQFF. Supplemented by reference TRBV5-5 and TRBJ2-1, the full variable domain reads DAGVTQSPTHLIKTRGQQVTLRCSPISGHKSVSWYQQVLGQGPQFIFQYYEKEERGRGNFPDRFSARQFPNYSSELNVNALLLGDSALYLCASSSGLLGNEQFFGPGTRLTVL.

The table lists this clonotype with a few counts. The chain recombines TRBV7-9 with TRBJ2-1; 10 bases agree with TRBD2. Germline CDR1 SEHNR, CDR2 FQNEAQ (reference sequence). This CDR3 comprises 16 residues. Trimming at V came to 0 bases and at J to 8 bases, leaving 7 bases not matched to a gene. CDR3 sequence: CASSLALSGGFDEQFF. The CDR3 DNA is TGTGCCAGCAGCTTAGCGCTTAGCGGGGGGTTCGATGAGCAGTTCTTC. Filled out from reference TRBV7-9 and TRBJ2-1, the complete variable domain reads DTGVSQNPRHKITKRGQNVTFRCDPISEHNRLYWYRQTLGQGPEFLTYFQNEAQLEKSRLLSDRFSAERPKGSFSTLEIQRTEQGDSAMYLCASSLALSGGFDEQFFGPGTRLTVL.

Remarks on this clonotype: A much larger clonotype is one base distant, so this may be a read error. This rearrangement joins TRBV28 to TRBJ2-3; a possible D gene is TRBD2 (6 bases). CDR1 MDHEN and CDR2 SYDVKM come from the germline V gene. The CDR3 runs to 13 residues. Between the trimmed V and J ends, which lost 7 bases and 0 bases, there was a span of 8 bases. The DNA for the CDR3 is TGTGCCAGCACTGGGACTAGCACAGATACGCAGTATTTT. Its protein product is CASTGTSTDTQYF.

CDR3 amino acids: CASTNLGGGYEQYF. The CDR3 nucleotides are TGTGCCAGCACCAACCTGGGGGGGGGCTACGAGCAGTACTTC. The rearrangement uses TRBV6-1 and TRBJ2-7; 7 bases fit TRBD2. Trimming took 7 bases from V and 3 from J; bases not matched to a gene: 9. Germline CDR1 reads MNHNS; CDR2 reads SASEGT. The CDR3 extends over 14 amino acids.

The sample holds one count of this clonotype. The chain is built from TRBV7-9 and TRBJ2-5; D ambiguous. V was cut by 8 bases and J by 4 bases, with 14 bases left in between. The CDR3 sequence is 13 residues long. Looked up from germline, CDR1 is SEHNR and CDR2 is FQNEAQ (reference sequence). The CDR3 sequence is CASADWSRETQYF. CDR3 DNA: TGTGCCAGCGCTGACTGGAGTAGAGAGACCCAGTACTTC.

The chain joins TRBV5-5 to TRBJ1-1, with 8 bases matching TRBD1. The V gene's germline CDR1 is SGHKS and CDR2 YYEKEE (reference sequence). V gave up 1 base and J gave up 1 base; unmatched junction bases: 3. The CDR3 sequence is 15 residues long. The CDR3: CASSLIGQGNTEAFF. Written as DNA, the CDR3 is TGTGCCAGCAGCTTGATAGGACAGGGGAACACTGAAGCTTTCTTT.

This clonotype was counted only a few times. This rearrangement joins TRBV30 to TRBJ2-7, with no clear D. The V end lost 4 bases, the J end lost 3 bases, and 13 bases lay between the germline ends. Germline values: CDR1 GTSNPN, CDR2 SVGIG (reference sequence). The CDR3 is 13 amino acids. The CDR3 spells CAWKTPTVYEQYF. The CDR3 DNA reads TGTGCCTGGAAGACCCCGACGGTCTACGAGCAGTACTTC.

The chain employs TRBV27 and TRBJ2-1; D could derive from TRBD1 or TRBD2 (6 bases each). CDR1 MNHEY and CDR2 SMNVEV come from the germline V gene (reference sequence). The germline V and J ends were trimmed by 0 bases and 4 bases, with 13 bases remaining between them. CDR3 length: 16 residues. CDR3 DNA sequence: TGTGCCAGCAGTTTATCCGGGGGCCGACCGTACAATGAGCAGTTCTTC. It encodes CASSLSGGRPYNEQFF.